The 19 T cell receptor beta chains reported below all come from one sample, sequenced in a study of T cell responses to AZD1222 COVID-19 vaccine. Clones were read by immunoSEQ multiplex PCR, and TCRdb kept only the in-frame ones, dropping some. The sample consists of 100,000 or so clones, 80% to 90% of them appearing once. Material: peripheral blood, obtained on day 0 of AZD1222 vaccination. These receptors originate from an adult in good health.

The chain uses TRBV6-5 and TRBJ2-1; possibly TRBD2 for D (6 bases). V dropped 7 bases and J dropped 12 bases, with 19 bases sitting between them. This CDR3 is built from 13 residues. Germline V CDR1 and CDR2: MNHEY, SVGAGI. This chain's CDR3 is CASKPGLLQGQFF. CDR3 sequence (DNA): TGTGCCAGCAAACCGGGACTTCTTCAGGGGCAGTTCTTC.

With respect to this clone: The same CDR3 also results from other DNA sequences found in this sample. The chain is built from TRBV5-1 and TRBJ2-7; TRBD2 matches at 8 bases. The germline V gene has CDR1 SGHRS and CDR2 YFSETQ. V shed 0 bases and J 0 bases; nucleotides not matched to a gene: 2. The length of the CDR3 is 15 residues. In nucleotides, the CDR3 is TGCGCCAGCAGCTTGGCGGGGGGGAGCTCCTACGAGCAGTACTTC. Amino acids: CASSLAGGSSYEQYF. The variable domain in full, completed from reference TRBV5-1 and TRBJ2-7, reads KAGVTQTPRYLIKTRGQQVTLSCSPISGHRSVSWYQQTPGQGLQFLFEYFSETQRNKGNFPGRFSGRQFSNSRSEMNVSTLELGDSALYLCASSLAGGSSYEQYFGPGTRLTVT.

The genes are TRBV2 and TRBJ1-5; D may be TRBD1 (5 bases). The CDR3 spans 14 residues. Germline values: CDR1 SNHLY, CDR2 FYNNEI. V shed 4 bases and J shed 3 bases, with 10 bases lying between them. The CDR3 nucleotides read TGTGCCAGCAGTGTGGGGACTAACAATCAGCCCCAGCATTTT. It is translated as CASSVGTNNQPQHF.

The rearrangement uses TRBV19 and TRBJ1-2; 10 bases map to TRBD1. With 4 bases clipped from V and 6 bases from J, the junction kept 8 bases outside the gene matches. The germline gives CDR1 LNHDA, CDR2 SQIVND (reference sequence). CDR3 length equals 15 residues. CDR3 amino acids: CASSKRRDRGDGYTF. In nucleotides, the CDR3 is TGTGCCAGTAGTAAACGGCGGGACAGGGGAGATGGCTACACCTTC.

Details on this clone: The germline gene is not matched at one end of the junction; a read error may be the cause. The chain employs TRBV24-1 and TRBJ1-2; D might be TRBD1 (6 bases). The germline gives CDR1 KGHDR, CDR2 SFDVKD. The CDR3 is 14 residues long. The CDR3 is CVTGILGGRKGYTF. The CDR3 DNA sequence: TGTGTCACCGGCATTTTGGGGGGCCGGAAGGGCTACACCTTC.

The chain uses TRBV6-5 and TRBJ2-3, with D perhaps TRBD1 (5 bases). V was shortened by 6 bases and J by 2 bases, with 12 bases between the two germline ends. The CDR3 has 14 residues. Germline assignment: CDR1 MNHEY and CDR2 SVGAGI. CDR3: CASSLGVATDTQYF. The CDR3 DNA follows: TGTGCCAGCAGCTTAGGGGTGGCCACAGATACGCAGTATTTT.

CDR3 sequence (DNA): TGTGCCAGCAGTCGCCTCCAAGAGACCCAGTACTTC. The encoded protein is CASSRLQETQYF. The chain uses TRBV7-9 and TRBJ2-5; the D is unclear. Per the germline V gene, CDR1 is SEHNR and CDR2 is FQNEAQ (reference sequence). The CDR3 sequence is 12 residues long. The V end was cut by 6 bases, the J end by 1 base, with 6 bases between.

The V gene is TRBV2, the J gene TRBJ1-5, with a weak D call TRBD1 (6 bases). CDR1 and CDR2 from the germline V gene are SNHLY and FYNNEI. The V gene lost 8 bases and the J gene lost 3 bases, with 20 bases spanning the gap. There are 16 residues in the CDR3. The CDR3 nucleotides are TGTGCCAGCCGCCGTGAGGCAGGGGAAAACAATCAGCCCCAGCATTTT. Translation: CASRREAGENNQPQHF.

This chain connects TRBV5-1 to TRBJ1-6, with 8 nucleotides matching TRBD1. Germline trimming cut 0 bases from V and 10 bases from J; bases unmatched to any gene: 9. Germline V gene data show CDR1 as SGHRS and CDR2 as YFSETQ. This CDR3 contains 16 residues. The CDR3 DNA reads TGCGCCAGCAGCTTGGCCTTTGAGACAGGGGACTCACCCCTCCACTTT. Its protein is CASSLAFETGDSPLHF. Together with reference TRBV5-1 and TRBJ1-6, the CDR3 gives the full variable domain: KAGVTQTPRYLIKTRGQQVTLSCSPISGHRSVSWYQQTPGQGLQFLFEYFSETQRNKGNFPGRFSGRQFSNSRSEMNVSTLELGDSALYLCASSLAFETGDSPLHFGNGTRLTVT.

V usage is TRBV10-3 and J usage is TRBJ2-5; TRBD2 matches 11 bases. CDR3 size: 18 residues. V shed 5 bases and J 4 bases; nucleotides not matched to a gene: 15. The germline gives CDR1 ENHRY, CDR2 SYGVKD. The chain's CDR3 is CAISPDSVLAGVGETQYF. In DNA, the CDR3 is TGTGCCATCAGTCCCGACTCAGTACTAGCGGGAGTTGGAGAGACCCAGTACTTC.

The chain combines TRBV2 with TRBJ2-1; D uncertain. The CDR3 sequence is 15 residues long. V lost 3 bases and J 5 bases, leaving 14 bases between the germline ends. Per germline, CDR1 SNHLY and CDR2 FYNNEI. The CDR3 nucleotides are TGTGCCAGCAGTGATGGGAAAATTGCCCACAATGAGCAGTTCTTC. It codes for CASSDGKIAHNEQFF.

V gene TRBV30 combines with J gene TRBJ1-6; D is undetermined. This CDR3 spans 11 amino acids. V lost 8 bases and J 8 bases, leaving 10 bases between the germline ends. The germline V gene has CDR1 GTSNPN and CDR2 SVGIG (reference sequence). CDR3: CAPGRDSPLHF. The CDR3 DNA is TGTGCCCCGGGTAGGGATTCACCCCTCCACTTT.

J is TRBJ2-2 and V is TRBV11-3; D unclear. With 2 bases removed from V and 1 base from J, the gap between germline ends came to 8 bases. In germline, CDR1 is SGHNT, CDR2 YENEEA. This CDR3 comprises 15 residues. The CDR3 nucleotides are TGTGCCAGCAGCTTACGCGTCAAGAACACCGGGGAGCTGTTTTTT. Amino acids: CASSLRVKNTGELFF.

The sample holds a few counts of this clone. The rearrangement uses TRBV24-1 and TRBJ2-1, with D unresolved. V was shortened by 6 bases and J by 9 bases, with 17 bases between the two germline ends. Germline loops: CDR1 KGHDR, CDR2 SFDVKD. There are 14 residues in the CDR3. The CDR3 nucleotides are TGTGCCACCAGTTCCGGTACCGGGCGGAGTGAGCAGTTCTTC. Amino acids: CATSSGTGRSEQFF.

The V and J genes are TRBV28 and TRBJ1-2; D call uncertain. The length of the CDR3 is 13 residues. V lost 5 bases and J lost 3, with 10 bases in between. Germline CDR1 and CDR2: MDHEN and SYDVKM. CDR3 protein: CASSPAGDYGYTF. Here the CDR3 DNA reads TGTGCCAGCAGTCCCGCGGGTGACTATGGCTACACCTTC.

This clone was seen once. The V call is TRBV28, the J call TRBJ1-5, with 8 bases lining up with TRBD1. J gave up 7 bases and V 7 bases, and 12 bases lay outside the gene matches. The germline V gene encodes CDR1 MDHEN and CDR2 SYDVKM. This CDR3 region has 15 residues. This CDR3 reads CASTDRQGRWQPQHF. Written as DNA, the CDR3 is TGTGCCAGCACCGATAGACAGGGGAGATGGCAGCCCCAGCATTTT.

V gene TRBV5-1 combines with J gene TRBJ1-2; 9 nucleotides line up with TRBD1. Trimming at V came to 1 base and at J to 4 bases, leaving 8 bases not matched to a gene. The CDR3 has 16 residues. The V gene's germline CDR1 is SGHRS and CDR2 YFSETQ. This CDR3 is CASSLSTGTGPYGYTF. CDR3 nucleotides: TGCGCCAGCAGCTTGAGTACCGGGACAGGGCCCTATGGCTACACCTTC.

This chain links TRBV9 with TRBJ1-2; TRBD1 matches at 7 bases. V trimming: 0 bases; J trimming: 6 bases; junction bases outside the gene matches: 5. Looked up from germline, CDR1 is SGDLS and CDR2 is YYNGEE. The CDR3 loop spans 14 amino acids. The CDR3 sequence: CASSVVRQGDGYTF. CDR3 DNA sequence: TGTGCCAGCAGCGTAGTCCGACAGGGCGATGGCTACACCTTC.

The rearrangement joins TRBV18 to TRBJ1-1; maybe TRBD1 (6 bases). Germline V gives CDR1 KGHSH, CDR2 LQKENI. The CDR3 contains 14 residues. Trimming left V 2 bases short and J 1 base short, with 8 bases between. The CDR3 sequence is CASSPGQQNTEAFF. CDR3 DNA: TGTGCCAGCTCACCAGGACAGCAGAACACTGAAGCTTTCTTT.